The 32 T cell receptor beta chains below come from one sample, sequenced in a study of blood T cells in healthy people across ages. Then a second PCR, running about 6 to 11 cycles, was carried out with a sample-barcoded 5' primer and a J-beta primer mix. TCRdb fed the 5' RACE reads into MiXCR, producing one record per CDR3 protein. The sample yields 1,500,000 or so distinct CDR3 sequences, approximately 63% seen once. Sample: blood. These receptor sequences come from a man aged 18-30 years in good health.

This clonotype was counted a few times. This chain uses TRBV27 with TRBJ2-7; TRBD2 is a possible D gene (6 bases). Germline V gene lookup returns CDR1 MNHEY and CDR2 SMNVEV (reference sequence). The CDR3 extends over 15 amino acids. With 4 bases removed from V and 3 bases from J, the gap between germline ends came to 16 bases. The CDR3 DNA reads as TGTGCCAGCAGTTCCGACCGGGACTCTTACTACGAGCAGTACTTC. Protein: CASSSDRDSYYEQYF.

J is TRBJ1-4 and V is TRBV7-9, with a weak D call TRBD1 (5 bases). The germline CDR1 and CDR2 sequences are SEHNR and FQNEAQ (reference sequence). V was cut by 0 bases and J by 5 bases, with 10 bases left in between. This CDR3 is built from 15 residues. The CDR3: CASSLAGGNNEKLFF. Written as DNA, the CDR3 is TGTGCCAGCAGCTTAGCCGGGGGGAACAATGAAAAACTGTTTTTT.

This chain uses TRBV5-5 with TRBJ2-1; D is possibly TRBD2 (6 bases). The V end was cut by 8 bases, the J end by 0 bases, with 15 bases between. The CDR3 runs to 15 residues. The germline V gene encodes CDR1 SGHKS and CDR2 YYEKEE (reference sequence). As DNA, the CDR3 is TGTGCCAGTATCATTAGCGGCTCCTCCTACAATGAGCAGTTCTTC. Translating gives CASIISGSSYNEQFF.

The V and J genes are TRBV20-1 and TRBJ1-5, with D unresolved. Per the germline V gene, CDR1 is DFQATT and CDR2 is SNEGSKA (reference sequence). The CDR3 is 12 amino acids. V was clipped by 6 bases and J by 11 bases, with 17 bases between them. CDR3 amino acids: CSAQRLQETQHF. The CDR3 DNA reads TGCAGTGCGCAGCGGCTGCAAGAGACCCAGCATTTT.

This clonotype turned up a few times. The rearrangement uses TRBV5-1 and TRBJ2-1; D not certain. CDR3 length equals 13 residues. V was trimmed by 4 bases and J by 8 bases, leaving 13 bases between them. The germline CDR1 and CDR2 sequences are SGHRS and YFSETQ. The CDR3 sequence: CASSIRFEHEQFF. CDR3 coding DNA: TGCGCCAGCAGCATCAGGTTCGAACATGAGCAGTTCTTC. The full variable domain, its missing parts supplied by reference TRBV5-1 and TRBJ2-1, is KAGVTQTPRYLIKTRGQQVTLSCSPISGHRSVSWYQQTPGQGLQFLFEYFSETQRNKGNFPGRFSGRQFSNSRSEMNVSTLELGDSALYLCASSIRFEHEQFFGPGTRLTVL.

The chain uses TRBV5-1 and TRBJ2-5; 7 nucleotides agree with TRBD2. The CDR3 loop spans 12 amino acids. Trimming cost V 4 bases and J 10 bases; bases outside gene matches: 7. In germline, CDR1 is SGHRS, CDR2 YFSETQ. CDR3 residues: CASSPTSGNQYF. CDR3 DNA: TGCGCCAGCAGCCCGACGAGCGGGAACCAGTACTTC.

V and J are TRBV20-1 and TRBJ2-7; D is tentatively TRBD1 or TRBD2 (5 bases each). This CDR3 spans 14 amino acids. In germline, CDR1 is DFQATT, CDR2 SNEGSKA (reference sequence). Trimming pared 0 bases from V and 7 bases from J, leaving 16 bases between. In nucleotides, the CDR3 is TGCAGTGCTAGAGATTATGACTGGGGGTGGGAGCAGTACTTC. Translating gives CSARDYDWGWEQYF.

The genes are TRBV5-1 and TRBJ1-6; D not certain. The CDR3 runs 15 residues. The germline CDR1 and CDR2 sequences are SGHRS and YFSETQ. V was trimmed by 3 bases and J by 8 bases, leaving 15 bases between them. The CDR3 reads CASSSMAGMDSPLHF. In DNA form, the CDR3 reads TGCGCCAGCAGCTCAATGGCCGGGATGGATTCACCCCTCCACTTT.

On this clonotype itself: One junction end disagrees with the germline gene, perhaps due to a read error. The gene calls are TRBV6-5 and TRBJ2-1; D gene uncertain. Germline values: CDR1 MNHEY, CDR2 SVGAGI. The CDR3 loop spans 12 amino acids. Here the CDR3 reads CAGSPGSNEQFF. The CDR3 nucleotides read TGTGCCGGCAGTCCGGGTTCCAATGAGCAGTTCTTC.

This clonotype has just a few counts. The V gene is TRBV27, the J gene TRBJ2-1; no reliable D call. CDR1 MNHEY and CDR2 SMNVEV come from the germline V gene (reference sequence). CDR3 length: 14 amino acids. Trimming removed 5 bases from V and 0 bases from J, with 8 bases in between. CDR3 residues: CASSSFLSYNEQFF. CDR3 DNA sequence: TGTGCCAGCAGTAGTTTTCTCTCCTACAATGAGCAGTTCTTC.

The chain has TRBV6-1 and TRBJ2-1; possibly TRBD1 or TRBD2 for D (5 bases each). Germline V gene data show CDR1 as MNHNS and CDR2 as SASEGT. The CDR3 sequence is 18 residues long. V lost 11 bases, J lost 3 bases, and 29 bases lay in between. The CDR3: CAPRGGPPQPNFYNEQFF. In DNA form, the CDR3 reads TGTGCCCCCCGTGGGGGACCTCCGCAACCAAATTTCTACAATGAGCAGTTCTTC.

The chain recombines TRBV11-2 with TRBJ2-6; D not certain. Trimming cost V 4 bases and J 0 bases, with 25 bases left between them. Looked up from germline, CDR1 is SGHAT and CDR2 is FQNNGV. This CDR3 region has 21 residues. The CDR3 spells CASSSMIKGRTHDSGANVLTF. DNA of the CDR3: TGTGCCAGCAGCTCAATGATTAAAGGACGGACGCATGACTCTGGGGCCAACGTCCTGACTTTC. Full variable domain (outside the CDR3, taken from reference TRBV11-2 and TRBJ2-6): EAGVAQSPRYKIIEKRQSVAFWCNPISGHATLYWYQQILGQGPKLLIQFQNNGVVDDSQLPKDRFSAERLKGVDSTLKIQPAKLEDSAVYLCASSSMIKGRTHDSGANVLTFGAGSRLTVL.

This clonotype was found a few times. The chain couples TRBV5-1 to TRBJ1-4, with unresolved D. V was pared by 1 base and J by 5 bases, with 15 bases between. The CDR3 runs to 16 residues. Germline V CDR1 and CDR2: SGHRS, YFSETQ. The DNA for the CDR3 is TGCGCCAGCAGCTTGAGGCAGGCAAGAACAAATGAAAAACTGTTTTTT. Its protein is CASSLRQARTNEKLFF.

J is TRBJ2-4 and V is TRBV27; D is possibly TRBD2 (6 bases). Matching the DNA end better, TRBJ2-7 makes the J call doubtful. CDR3 size: 14 residues. In germline, CDR1 is MNHEY, CDR2 SMNVEV (reference sequence). As DNA, the CDR3 is TGTGCCAGCAGTGTTTATGCTAGGGGAGGCGAGCAGTACTTC. As protein: CASSVYARGGEQYF.

This clonotype has more than one count but fewer than ten. This chain joins TRBV2 and TRBJ2-7; 9 bases match TRBD1. The CDR3 is 14 amino acids. V dropped 5 bases and J dropped 4; count of bases not matched to a gene: 6. Germline CDR1 is SNHLY and CDR2 is FYNNEI. The CDR3 DNA reads TGTGCCAGCAGTCTCGACAGGGGGTGGTACGAGCAGTACTTC. Translating gives CASSLDRGWYEQYF.

The J gene is TRBJ2-7, the V gene TRBV6-1, with 8 bases matching TRBD1. The CDR3 length is 11 residues. Looked up from germline, CDR1 is MNHNS and CDR2 is SASEGT. V lost 6 bases and J lost 9; bases outside the gene matches: 4. DNA for the CDR3: TGTGCCAGCAGAGCAGGGGGCATGCAGTACTTC. It encodes CASRAGGMQYF.

This sequence joins TRBV4-1 and TRBJ2-1; D perhaps matches TRBD2 (7 bases). The CDR3 loop spans 15 amino acids. Trimming removed 0 bases at V and 8 bases at J, with 14 bases between. From germline, CDR1 is MGHRA and CDR2 YSYEKL. Here the CDR3 DNA reads TGCGCCAGCAGCCAAGATAGGGGGAGGGGCCATGAGCAGTTCTTC. This codes for CASSQDRGRGHEQFF.

This clonotype was counted only a few times. The rearrangement links TRBV6-5 to TRBJ2-1, with D perhaps TRBD2 (7 bases). The CDR3 runs to 12 residues. The germline gives CDR1 MNHEY, CDR2 SVGAGI. V was pared by 7 bases and J by 5 bases, with 9 bases between. The CDR3 region is CASKGGNNEQFF. CDR3 DNA: TGTGCCAGCAAGGGGGGGAACAATGAGCAGTTCTTC.

This rearrangement joins TRBV2 to TRBJ2-7; D unresolved. The germline CDR1 and CDR2 sequences are SNHLY and FYNNEI. This CDR3 has 13 residues. V was clipped by 6 bases and J by 0 bases, with 9 bases between them. Here the CDR3 reads CASSKYDSYEQYF. DNA of the CDR3: TGTGCCAGCAGCAAATACGACTCCTACGAGCAGTACTTC.

In this sample, this clonotype turned up a few times. V and J are TRBV28 and TRBJ2-1, with 10 bases aligning to TRBD2. This CDR3 spans 18 amino acids. From germline, CDR1 is MDHEN and CDR2 SYDVKM. Losses at the gene ends were 4 bases for V and 0 bases for J; bases not matched to a gene: 9. The CDR3 spells CASSSPQLAGDSYNEQFF. The CDR3 nucleotides read TGTGCCAGCAGTTCCCCTCAGCTAGCGGGGGACTCCTACAATGAGCAGTTCTTC.

This chain uses TRBV15 with TRBJ2-7, with 7 nucleotides matching TRBD1. Gene TRBJ2-4 matches the end of the DNA better, so the J call may be wrong. Germline V gene data show CDR1 as LNHNV and CDR2 as YYDKDF (reference sequence). The CDR3 is 14 amino acids. CDR3 amino acids: CATSRAQQGTIQYF. CDR3 DNA sequence: TGTGCCACCAGCAGGGCTCAACAGGGGACCATTCAGTACTTC.

Here the CDR3 DNA reads TGCAGCGTCGGGACCAGAGACATTCAGTACTTC. Protein product: CSVGTRDIQYF. The V and J genes are TRBV29-1 and TRBJ2-4, with D perhaps TRBD1 or TRBD2 (5 bases each). Germline assignment: CDR1 SQVTM and CDR2 ANQGSEA. V was cut by 6 bases and J by 8 bases, with 11 bases left in between. The CDR3 has 11 residues.

The V gene is TRBV24-1, the J gene TRBJ2-6, with 7 bases identical to TRBD2. Trimming cost V 3 bases and J 1 base; bases outside gene matches: 11. The CDR3 spans 19 residues. Looked up from germline, CDR1 is KGHDR and CDR2 is SFDVKD. As DNA, the CDR3 is TGTGCCACCAGTGATATTCTCCCAGCGGGGTTGTCTGGGGCCAACGTCCTGACTTTC. Residues: CATSDILPAGLSGANVLTF.

The V call is TRBV7-2, the J call TRBJ1-1; a weak D match, TRBD1 (5 bases). The CDR3 has 15 amino acids. The V gene lost 1 base and the J gene lost 8 bases, with 17 bases spanning the gap. CDR1 and CDR2 from the germline V gene are SGHTA and FQGNSA. DNA of the CDR3: TGTGCCAGCAGCTTAGTGGGACCAACTCTCTCGGAAGCTTTCTTT. Protein product: CASSLVGPTLSEAFF. The variable domain in full, with the rest retrieved from reference TRBV7-2 and TRBJ1-1, is GAGVSQSPSNKVTEKGKDVELRCDPISGHTALYWYRQSLGQGLEFLIYFQGNSAPDKSGLPSDRFSAERTGGSVSTLTIQRTQQEDSAVYLCASSLVGPTLSEAFFGQGTRLTVV.

Remarks on this clonotype: The junction differs from germline at one of its ends, possibly a read error. The V and J genes are TRBV20-1 and TRBJ2-3; D possibly matches TRBD1 or TRBD2 (5 bases each). CDR1 and CDR2 from the germline V gene are DFQATT and SNEGSKA (reference sequence). The CDR3 is 15 amino acids. The CDR3 spells CGAPPAGANTDTQYF. DNA of the CDR3: TGCGGTGCTCCTCCTGCCGGGGCGAACACAGATACGCAGTATTTT.

The chain employs TRBV7-2 and TRBJ1-2; TRBD1 matches at 8 bases. This CDR3 contains 13 residues. Trimming took 5 bases from V and 6 from J; bases not matched to a gene: 5. In germline, CDR1 is SGHTA, CDR2 FQGNSA. The DNA of the CDR3 is TGTGCCAGCAGCCAGTACAGGGGGGATGGCTACACCTTC. Amino acids: CASSQYRGDGYTF.

There are a few counts of this clonotype. This chain links TRBV4-1 with TRBJ2-7; possibly TRBD2 for D (7 bases). This CDR3 has 16 residues. Trimming stripped 3 bases from V and 5 bases from J, with 20 bases between. CDR1 MGHRA and CDR2 YSYEKL come from the germline V gene. As DNA, the CDR3 is TGCGCCAGCAGCCATTTGCCTGCGGGGGCACCCGACGAGCAGTACTTC. This gives the protein CASSHLPAGAPDEQYF.

This clonotype was detected only a few times. The chain employs TRBV20-1 and TRBJ2-4; D perhaps matches TRBD2 (5 bases). Germline values: CDR1 DFQATT, CDR2 SNEGSKA (reference sequence). The ends were cut back, 0 bases at V and 2 bases at J, with 11 bases in the middle. This CDR3 has 15 amino acids. The CDR3 coding sequence is TGCAGTGCTAGAGAATGGTCGGGGACCAAAAACATTCAGTACTTC. As protein: CSAREWSGTKNIQYF.

The J gene is TRBJ1-3, the V gene TRBV3-1, with a tentative D call TRBD1 (5 bases). This CDR3 is built from 12 residues. V was shortened by 6 bases and J by 6 bases, with 9 bases between the two germline ends. CDR1 and CDR2 from the germline V gene are LGHDT and YNNKEL (reference sequence). CDR3 sequence (DNA): TGTGCCAGCAGGGACAAAGAAAACACCATATATTTT. Protein sequence: CASRDKENTIYF.

This clonotype was observed many times. The chain carries TRBV7-2 and TRBJ2-1; D is ambiguous. The germline gives CDR1 SGHTA, CDR2 FQGNSA. With 2 bases removed from V and 0 bases from J, the gap between germline ends came to 14 bases. The CDR3 has 17 residues. CDR3 nucleotide sequence: TGTGCCAGCAGCTTATTAATTGGGGTTAGCTCCTACAATGAGCAGTTCTTC. Amino acid sequence: CASSLLIGVSSYNEQFF.

The V and J genes are TRBV6-6 and TRBJ1-6; TRBD1 matches at 7 bases. The germline V gene encodes CDR1 MNHNY and CDR2 SVGAGI (reference sequence). Trimming at V came to 4 bases and at J to 0 bases, leaving 6 bases not matched to a gene. CDR3 size: 17 residues. This CDR3 is CASSSGQPFSYNSPLHF. CDR3 DNA: TGTGCCAGCAGTTCGGGACAGCCATTCTCCTATAATTCACCCCTCCACTTT.

The chain is built from TRBV29-1 and TRBJ2-3, with 16 bases fitting TRBD2. Germline V lookup: CDR1 SQVTM, CDR2 ANQGSEA. The ends lost 4 bases at V and 4 bases at J; junction bases unmatched: 5. The CDR3 covers 16 residues. The CDR3 sequence: CSVAGTSGRVADTQYF. CDR3 nucleotide sequence: TGCAGCGTTGCCGGGACTAGCGGGAGGGTTGCAGATACGCAGTATTTT.